Below are 10 T cell receptor beta chains sequenced from a single sample in a study of PD-1 blockade in classical Hodgkin lymphoma. Here immunoSEQ multiplex PCR was the method, and the copy in TCRdb shows in-frame clones only, minus some. The sample has about 24,000 clones; approximately 81% are singletons. Autologous stem cell transplantation was followed by relapse in every patient, and brentuximab vedotin exposure varied. The sample was peripheral blood mononuclear cells (PBMCs), taken before the second cycle of nivolumab. Receptor source: a human donor with classical Hodgkin lymphoma.

Here the CDR3 DNA reads TGTGCCAGTAGTACCAGACTGACAACTAATGAAAAACTGTTTTTT. Amino acids: CASSTRLTTNEKLFF. The rearrangement uses TRBV19 and TRBJ1-4; D ambiguous. This CDR3 comprises 15 residues. With 4 bases removed from V and 0 bases from J, the gap between germline ends came to 9 bases. The germline gives CDR1 LNHDA, CDR2 SQIVND (reference sequence).

The chain combines TRBV29-1 with TRBJ1-2; no reliable D call. The CDR3 totals 13 residues. Germline V gene data show CDR1 as SQVTM and CDR2 as ANQGSEA. The V end lost 2 bases, the J end lost 2 bases, and 9 bases lay between the germline ends. The CDR3, as DNA: TGCAGCGTTGAAATTGGTAGCAACTATGGCTACACCTTC. It is translated as CSVEIGSNYGYTF.

This clone was detected once. The CDR3 nucleotides are TGTGCCAGCAGTACCCGAAGGAGCCAAGAGACCCAGTACTTC. It is translated as CASSTRRSQETQYF. The V and J genes are TRBV6-5 and TRBJ2-5; D gene ambiguous. The CDR3 runs to 14 residues. V lost 5 bases to trimming and J lost 1 base, with 11 bases between them. The germline V gene has CDR1 MNHEY and CDR2 SVGAGI.

J is TRBJ2-7 and V is TRBV10-3, with 7 positions matching TRBD2. The CDR3 runs 13 residues. The ends lost 2 bases at V and 6 bases at J; junction bases unmatched: 4. CDR1 is ENHRY and CDR2 is SYGVKD in the germline V gene. This chain's CDR3 is CAISEGRDGEQYF. The DNA for the CDR3 is TGTGCCATCAGTGAGGGGAGGGACGGCGAGCAGTACTTC.

The V gene is TRBV30, the J gene TRBJ2-2; maybe TRBD2 (5 bases). CDR1 is GTSNPN, CDR2 SVGIG, per germline (reference sequence). The CDR3 has 14 residues. Trimming took 0 bases from V and 7 from J, leaving 12 bases between them. The DNA of the CDR3 is TGTGCCTGGAGTGTTGATAGCGTAGTCGGGGAGCTGTTTTTT. As protein: CAWSVDSVVGELFF.

This CDR3 is CASSLMGRETQYF. The CDR3 DNA is TGTGCCAGCAGCTTAATGGGTAGGGAGACCCAGTACTTC. The chain joins TRBV7-3 to TRBJ2-5, with no clear D. Germline loops: CDR1 SGHTA, CDR2 FQGTGA. The CDR3 has 13 amino acids. V was clipped by 1 base and J by 5 bases, with 8 bases between them.

The chain combines TRBV5-1 with TRBJ1-2, with D possibly matching TRBD1 (6 bases). The CDR3 loop spans 15 amino acids. CDR1 SGHRS and CDR2 YFSETQ come from the germline V gene. The V and J ends lost 0 bases and 8 bases respectively, with 17 bases between them. CDR3 residues: CASSLDRAEVTGYTF. CDR3 coding DNA: TGCGCCAGCAGCTTGGACAGGGCCGAAGTAACGGGCTACACCTTC.

The chain is built from TRBV28 and TRBJ2-7, with a tentative D call TRBD2 (7 bases). The germline V gene has CDR1 MDHEN and CDR2 SYDVKM. The V and J ends lost 6 bases and 5 bases respectively, with 20 bases between them. CDR3 length: 15 amino acids. CDR3 coding DNA: TGTGCCAGCAGACAACCCGGGGGGCTTTCTCACGAGCAGTACTTC. Its protein is CASRQPGGLSHEQYF. Complete variable domain (other parts from reference TRBV28 and TRBJ2-7): DVKVTQSSRYLVKRTGEKVFLECVQDMDHENMFWYRQDPGLGLRLIYFSYDVKMKEKGDIPEGYSVSREKKERFSLILESASTNQTSMYLCASRQPGGLSHEQYFGPGTRLTVT.

In nucleotides, the CDR3 is TGTGCCAGCACCCCACGGACTAGCCGTACAGATACGCAGTATTTT. It codes for CASTPRTSRTDTQYF. The chain is built from TRBV7-9 and TRBJ2-3; 8 nucleotides agree with TRBD2. This CDR3 contains 15 residues. In germline, CDR1 is SEHNR, CDR2 FQNEAQ (reference sequence). The trim removed 7 bases at V and 3 bases at J, leaving 9 bases unmatched.

The chain carries TRBV6-1 and TRBJ2-2, with D tentatively TRBD2 (5 bases). The germline gives CDR1 MNHNS, CDR2 SASEGT. This CDR3 is 13 amino acids long. The ends were cut back, 11 bases at V and 4 bases at J, with 14 bases in the middle. The chain's CDR3 is CAGGSSLTGELFF. The CDR3 nucleotides read TGTGCCGGAGGAAGTTCTCTCACCGGGGAGCTGTTTTTT.